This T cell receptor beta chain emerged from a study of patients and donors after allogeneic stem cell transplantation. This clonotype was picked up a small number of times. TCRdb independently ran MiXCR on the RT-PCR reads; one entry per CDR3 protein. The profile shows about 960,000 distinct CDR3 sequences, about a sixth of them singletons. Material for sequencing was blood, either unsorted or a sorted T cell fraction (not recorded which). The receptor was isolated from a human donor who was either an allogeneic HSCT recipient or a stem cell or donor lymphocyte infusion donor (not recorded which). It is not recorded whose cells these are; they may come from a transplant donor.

The CDR3 DNA sequence: TGTGCCAGCAATAAAGGCGGATCTGGAAACACCATATATTTT. It specifies CASNKGGSGNTIYF. The chain employs TRBV28 and TRBJ1-3; D gene ambiguous. The CDR3 extends over 14 amino acids. Trimming shortened V by 7 bases and J by 1 base, and 11 bases separated the two germline ends. Germline V gives CDR1 MDHEN, CDR2 SYDVKM.